The rows below give T cell receptor beta chains drawn from one sample of a study of T cells after yellow fever vaccination. TCRdb passed the 5' RACE reads through MiXCR, listing each CDR3 protein once. The table records about 220,000 distinct CDR3 sequences, about 3% of them present only once. Sequenced here: CD4+ T cells sorted from PBMCs, sampled 10 days after the yellow fever booster vaccination. The receptors were gathered from a man between 18 and 29 years old who received the YFV17D yellow fever vaccine. Each CDR3 is given with its conserved first and last residue. The D gene is left open where the match is weak. Size tells how often a clone was seen (once, few, many) or the class of an expanded clone, and some rows leave it out.

v_gene: TRBV5-4
d_gene: NA
abundance: many
j_gene: TRBJ2-3
CDR3nt: TGTGCCAGCAGCCCCACGTCGGGTCCAGATACGCAGTATTTT
CDR3aa: CASSPTSGPDTQYF

v_gene: TRBV12-3/TRBV12-4
d_gene: TRBD1
abundance: many
j_gene: TRBJ1-2
CDR3nt: TGTGCCAGCAGTTTGAGGACAGGGGTCGGTGGCTACACCTTC
CDR3aa: CASSLRTGVGGYTF

v_gene: TRBV27
d_gene: NA
abundance: many
j_gene: TRBJ2-3
CDR3nt: TGTGCCAGCAGCCCCGAATGGGGCACAGATACGCAGTATTTT
CDR3aa: CASSPEWGTDTQYF

v_gene: TRBV5-1
d_gene: NA
abundance: many
j_gene: TRBJ2-7
CDR3nt: TGCGCCAGCAGCTTTAGGGACAACTACGAGCAGTACTTC
CDR3aa: CASSFRDNYEQYF

v_gene: TRBV4-1
d_gene: TRBD1
abundance: NA
j_gene: TRBJ1-5
CDR3nt: TGCGCCAGCAGCCCCTGGACAGGGAGCAATCAGCCCCAGCATTTT
CDR3aa: CASSPWTGSNQPQHF

v_gene: TRBV10-3
d_gene: NA
abundance: NA
j_gene: TRBJ1-1
CDR3nt: TGTGCCATCAAGGCAGTTACGAACACTGAAGCTTTCTTT
CDR3aa: CAIKAVTNTEAFF

v_gene: TRBV5-1
d_gene: NA
abundance: many
j_gene: TRBJ2-1
CDR3nt: TGCGCCAGCAGCTTGAACAGCTACAATGAGCAGTTCTTC
CDR3aa: CASSLNSYNEQFF

v_gene: TRBV27
d_gene: NA
abundance: many
j_gene: TRBJ1-1
CDR3nt: TGTGCCAGCTCTCGGCACCCAGGATCAAACACTGAAGCTTTCTTT
CDR3aa: CASSRHPGSNTEAFF

v_gene: TRBV7-8
d_gene: NA
abundance: many
j_gene: TRBJ2-5
CDR3nt: TGTGCCAGCAGCCTGGGGATGGCGGGGTTGGCGACCCAGTACTTC
CDR3aa: CASSLGMAGLATQYF

v_gene: TRBV12-3/TRBV12-4
d_gene: TRBD2
abundance: few
j_gene: TRBJ2-1
CDR3nt: TGTGCCAGCAGTTTATCAGCGGGGGGGCCTAGTGAGCAGTTCTTC
CDR3aa: CASSLSAGGPSEQFF

v_gene: TRBV20-1
d_gene: TRBD1
abundance: few
j_gene: TRBJ2-2
CDR3nt: TGCAGTGCTAGCGGGGACAGCTACACCGGGGAGCTGTTTTTT
CDR3aa: CSASGDSYTGELFF

v_gene: TRBV20-1
d_gene: NA
abundance: many
j_gene: TRBJ2-1
CDR3nt: TGCAGTGCTAGAGTCGACCCCGGGGAGCAGTTCTTC
CDR3aa: CSARVDPGEQFF

v_gene: TRBV12-3/TRBV12-4
d_gene: NA
abundance: many
j_gene: TRBJ1-2
CDR3nt: TGTGCCAGCAGTCCCGGATACGTCTTAACCTTC
CDR3aa: CASSPGYVLTF

v_gene: TRBV5-1
d_gene: NA
abundance: many
j_gene: TRBJ2-7
CDR3nt: TGCGCCAGCAGCTTGGAGACTGGGCTGGGTGAGCAGTACTTC
CDR3aa: CASSLETGLGEQYF

v_gene: TRBV7-2
d_gene: TRBD2
abundance: few
j_gene: TRBJ2-1
CDR3nt: TGTGCCAGCAGCGTCTCCGGGACTAGCGGGGGTTTTTACAATGAGCAGTTCTTC
CDR3aa: CASSVSGTSGGFYNEQFF

v_gene: TRBV2
d_gene: TRBD1
abundance: many
j_gene: TRBJ2-1
CDR3nt: TGTGCCAGCAGTGCCCCCCCGGGACAGCTCTACAATGAGCAGTTCTTC
CDR3aa: CASSAPPGQLYNEQFF

v_gene: TRBV28
d_gene: NA
abundance: many
j_gene: TRBJ1-5
CDR3nt: TGTGCCAGCAGGTCGCCTGGGGGCGGTAATCAGCCCCAGCATTTT
CDR3aa: CASRSPGGGNQPQHF

v_gene: TRBV5-4
d_gene: TRBD2
abundance: many
j_gene: TRBJ2-2
CDR3nt: TGTGCCAGCAGCTATCAGCGGGGGGGCCAGACCGGGGAGCTGTTTTTT
CDR3aa: CASSYQRGGQTGELFF

v_gene: TRBV7-2
d_gene: NA
abundance: many
j_gene: TRBJ1-6
CDR3nt: TGTGCCAGCACCCTAGACGGAAATTCACCCCTCCACTTT
CDR3aa: CASTLDGNSPLHF

v_gene: TRBV5-1
d_gene: NA
abundance: few
j_gene: TRBJ2-2
CDR3nt: TGCGCCAGCCTCGGCTCTGGGGGCCGGGGAACCGGGGAGCTGTTTTTT
CDR3aa: CASLGSGGRGTGELFF

v_gene: TRBV18
d_gene: TRBD1
abundance: NA
j_gene: TRBJ1-6
CDR3nt: TGTGCCAGCTCACCACCGAATGGACAGGGGGGGAATTCACCCCTCCACTTT
CDR3aa: CASSPPNGQGGNSPLHF

v_gene: TRBV4-2
d_gene: TRBD2
abundance: few
j_gene: TRBJ2-5
CDR3nt: TGTGCCAGCAGCCCCCGGGGTAGCGGGGGTGGAGAGACCCAGTACTTC
CDR3aa: CASSPRGSGGGETQYF

v_gene: TRBV4-1
d_gene: TRBD1
abundance: NA
j_gene: TRBJ2-1
CDR3nt: TGCGCCAGCAGCCAAGTGACAGGGGACTCCTACAATGAGCAGTTCTTC
CDR3aa: CASSQVTGDSYNEQFF

v_gene: TRBV5-1
d_gene: NA
abundance: few
j_gene: TRBJ2-2
CDR3nt: TGCGCCAGCAGCTTGGCGGTGAACACCGGGGAGCTGTTTTTT
CDR3aa: CASSLAVNTGELFF

v_gene: TRBV14
d_gene: TRBD1
abundance: few
j_gene: TRBJ2-7
CDR3nt: TGTGCCAGCACCCGACAGGGCCATCGCGAGCAGTACTTC
CDR3aa: CASTRQGHREQYF

v_gene: TRBV7-2
d_gene: TRBD2
abundance: many
j_gene: TRBJ2-5
CDR3nt: TGTGCCAGCAGCCCTAACCCCCGACTAGCGGAGTACCAAGAGACCCAGTACTTC
CDR3aa: CASSPNPRLAEYQETQYF

v_gene: TRBV5-5
d_gene: NA
abundance: NA
j_gene: TRBJ2-7
CDR3nt: TGTGCCAGCAGCTCCGGGACGGAACGCTACGAGCAGTACTTC
CDR3aa: CASSSGTERYEQYF

v_gene: TRBV12-3/TRBV12-4
d_gene: NA
abundance: few
j_gene: TRBJ2-2
CDR3nt: TGTGCCAGCAGTTTGTATGGTTTTAACACCGGGGAGCTGTTTTTT
CDR3aa: CASSLYGFNTGELFF

v_gene: TRBV6-5
d_gene: NA
abundance: NA
j_gene: TRBJ2-1
CDR3nt: TGTGCCAGCAGTTACTCTGTGGGTTACAATGAGCAGTTCTTC
CDR3aa: CASSYSVGYNEQFF

v_gene: TRBV11-2
d_gene: TRBD1
abundance: many
j_gene: TRBJ2-5
CDR3nt: TGTGCCAGCAGCCCACACTTCAGGGGGCAGAAGACCCAGTACTTC
CDR3aa: CASSPHFRGQKTQYF

v_gene: TRBV19
d_gene: NA
abundance: many
j_gene: TRBJ2-4
CDR3nt: TGTGCCAGTAGTCCCCGGGAGAGCTTCCTAGCCAAAAACATTCAGTACTTC
CDR3aa: CASSPRESFLAKNIQYF

v_gene: TRBV10-2
d_gene: TRBD2
abundance: NA
j_gene: TRBJ2-7
CDR3nt: TGCGCCAGTGTACTAGCGGGGGGGGACGAGGAGTACTTC
CDR3aa: CASVLAGGDEEYF

v_gene: TRBV6-6
d_gene: NA
abundance: NA
j_gene: TRBJ1-6
CDR3nt: TGTGCCAGCAGTTACGATGCCTATAATTCACCCCTCCACTTT
CDR3aa: CASSYDAYNSPLHF

v_gene: TRBV7-3
d_gene: TRBD2
abundance: few
j_gene: TRBJ2-3
CDR3nt: TGTGCCAGCCAGCGGGGGGGGGTGGTTGATACGCAGTATTTT
CDR3aa: CASQRGGVVDTQYF

v_gene: TRBV9
d_gene: NA
abundance: NA
j_gene: TRBJ1-1
CDR3nt: TGTGCCAGCAGCGTACGGGAGGGCACTGAAGCTTTCTTT
CDR3aa: CASSVREGTEAFF

v_gene: TRBV5-1
d_gene: TRBD1
abundance: NA
j_gene: TRBJ1-2
CDR3nt: TGCGCCAGCAGCCCGATGGGACAGACCTATGGCTACACCTTC
CDR3aa: CASSPMGQTYGYTF

v_gene: TRBV12-3/TRBV12-4
d_gene: TRBD1
abundance: many
j_gene: TRBJ1-4
CDR3nt: TGTGCCAGCAGCCGGGACAGGGGAAATTGGGAAAAACTGTTTTTT
CDR3aa: CASSRDRGNWEKLFF

v_gene: TRBV18
d_gene: NA
abundance: NA
j_gene: TRBJ2-3
CDR3nt: TGTGCCAGCACCGCAGCGGAAAGCACAGATACGCAGTATTTT
CDR3aa: CASTAAESTDTQYF

v_gene: TRBV24-1
d_gene: TRBD2
abundance: many
j_gene: TRBJ2-5
CDR3nt: TGTGCCACCAGTGATCGTGCGGGGGGCCCGAAAGAGACCCAGTACTTC
CDR3aa: CATSDRAGGPKETQYF

v_gene: TRBV10-3
d_gene: NA
abundance: many
j_gene: TRBJ2-1
CDR3nt: TGTGCCATCATCTCGGACAGATACAATGAGCAGTTCTTC
CDR3aa: CAIISDRYNEQFF

v_gene: TRBV5-1
d_gene: TRBD1
abundance: few
j_gene: TRBJ1-1
CDR3nt: TGCGCCAGCAGCCTGAGCCCAGGGGGGGACACTGAAGCTTTCTTT
CDR3aa: CASSLSPGGDTEAFF

v_gene: TRBV3-1
d_gene: TRBD1
abundance: NA
j_gene: TRBJ1-1
CDR3nt: TGTGCCAGCAGCTTTTGGCGGGACAGCACTGAAGCTTTCTTT
CDR3aa: CASSFWRDSTEAFF

v_gene: TRBV24-1
d_gene: NA
abundance: few
j_gene: TRBJ2-1
CDR3nt: TGTGCCACCAGTGATTTGCGGCTGGGTATCGACAATGAGCAGTTCTTC
CDR3aa: CATSDLRLGIDNEQFF

v_gene: TRBV30
d_gene: NA
abundance: NA
j_gene: TRBJ2-5
CDR3nt: TGTGCCTGGAGGGATTTTACTTGGGAGACCCAGTACTTC
CDR3aa: CAWRDFTWETQYF

v_gene: TRBV12-3/TRBV12-4
d_gene: NA
abundance: NA
j_gene: TRBJ2-4
CDR3nt: TGTGCCAGCAGTTTTGCGGGGCACCTAAACATTCAGTACTTC
CDR3aa: CASSFAGHLNIQYF

v_gene: TRBV7-3
d_gene: NA
abundance: NA
j_gene: TRBJ2-1
CDR3nt: TGTGCCAGCAGCTCTTCCTATGCCCATGAGCAGTTCTTC
CDR3aa: CASSSSYAHEQFF

v_gene: TRBV14
d_gene: NA
abundance: many
j_gene: TRBJ1-1
CDR3nt: TGTGCCAGCAGCCAAAGGCGACGAACAGATGGAGGTGAAGCTTTCTTT
CDR3aa: CASSQRRRTDGGEAFF

v_gene: TRBV28
d_gene: TRBD2
abundance: many
j_gene: TRBJ2-3
CDR3nt: TGTGCCAGCAGTTTAGAACGGGGGGGCCGGGATACGCAGTATTTT
CDR3aa: CASSLERGGRDTQYF

v_gene: TRBV11-2
d_gene: NA
abundance: few
j_gene: TRBJ2-4
CDR3nt: TGTGCCAGCAGCGTAGGGGACATTCAGTACTTC
CDR3aa: CASSVGDIQYF

v_gene: TRBV7-2
d_gene: NA
abundance: few
j_gene: TRBJ1-1
CDR3nt: TGTGCCAGCAGCCCCCGTGGCAGGGGAAAAAAGGGCACTGAAGCTTTCTTT
CDR3aa: CASSPRGRGKKGTEAFF

v_gene: TRBV6-5
d_gene: NA
abundance: few
j_gene: TRBJ2-5
CDR3nt: TGTGCCAGCACCTTTTTTGGAGGCCAAGAGACCCAGTACTTC
CDR3aa: CASTFFGGQETQYF

v_gene: TRBV7-2
d_gene: NA
abundance: many
j_gene: TRBJ1-3
CDR3nt: TGTGCCAGCAGCTTAGTGGGGAGAGGAAACACCATATATTTT
CDR3aa: CASSLVGRGNTIYF

v_gene: TRBV21-1
d_gene: NA
abundance: NA
j_gene: TRBJ2-1
CDR3nt: TGTGCCAGCAGTGAAAGCGGGGGGCCCTACAATGAGCAGTTCTTC
CDR3aa: CASSESGGPYNEQFF

v_gene: TRBV6-2/TRBV6-3
d_gene: NA
abundance: NA
j_gene: TRBJ2-7
CDR3nt: TGTGCCAGCAGTCCCCCCGTCAGTTGGGGCGAGCAGTACTTC
CDR3aa: CASSPPVSWGEQYF

v_gene: TRBV6-2/TRBV6-3
d_gene: NA
abundance: NA
j_gene: TRBJ1-5
CDR3nt: TGTGCCAGCAGTTACCAGGGGTTCAGCAATCAGCCCCAGCATTTT
CDR3aa: CASSYQGFSNQPQHF

v_gene: TRBV20-1
d_gene: NA
abundance: NA
j_gene: TRBJ1-4
CDR3nt: TGCAGTGCTAGCCACCGATGGGGGGGTGAAAAACTGTTTTTT
CDR3aa: CSASHRWGGEKLFF

v_gene: TRBV21-1
d_gene: NA
abundance: few
j_gene: TRBJ1-3
CDR3nt: TGTGCCATCAACGACAGGGGTGGAAACACCATATATTTT
CDR3aa: CAINDRGGNTIYF

v_gene: TRBV6-5
d_gene: TRBD2
abundance: few
j_gene: TRBJ2-5
CDR3nt: TGTGCCAGCAGCTCTGCTAGCGGGGCGTACCAAGAGACCCAGTACTTC
CDR3aa: CASSSASGAYQETQYF

v_gene: TRBV5-1
d_gene: NA
abundance: many
j_gene: TRBJ2-5
CDR3nt: TGCGCCAGCAGTTTGGGGGACCCCCAAGAGACCCAGTACTTC
CDR3aa: CASSLGDPQETQYF

v_gene: TRBV4-1
d_gene: NA
abundance: many
j_gene: TRBJ2-1
CDR3nt: TGCGCCAGCAGCCAAGCCCTGGGGGGGGGCACGAATGAGCAGTTCTTC
CDR3aa: CASSQALGGGTNEQFF